These 17 T cell receptor beta chains came from one sample sequenced in a study of T cell responses to AZD1222 COVID-19 vaccine. TCRdb's copy holds only in-frame clones and misses some; the assay was immunoSEQ multiplex PCR. The sample lists roughly 100,000 clones, over 80% occurring once. The input for sequencing was peripheral blood, taken on day 0 of AZD1222 vaccination. The receptors stem from an adult in good health.

V is TRBV2 and J is TRBJ1-5, with 7 nucleotides matching TRBD1. The length of the CDR3 is 12 residues. The junction had 1 base not matched to a gene; V was cut back by 7 bases and J by 4 bases. Looked up from germline, CDR1 is SNHLY and CDR2 is FYNNEI. The CDR3 DNA sequence: TGTGCCAGCACCAGGGGGAATCAGCCCCAGCATTTT. Translation: CASTRGNQPQHF.

CDR3 bases: TGTGCCAGCAGCCAAGATTACAGGGTATACGAGCAGTACTTC. It is translated as CASSQDYRVYEQYF. The chain links TRBV3-1 (or the pseudogene TRBV3-2) to TRBJ2-7, with a possible D match to TRBD1 (6 bases). This CDR3 contains 14 residues. Germline V gives CDR1 LGHDT, CDR2 YNNKEL (reference sequence). V was pared by 0 bases and J by 4 bases, with 10 bases between.

This clone appeared a few times. J is TRBJ1-1 and V is TRBV14; D is unclear. CDR1 and CDR2 (germline): SGHDN, FVKESK. The CDR3 is 13 residues long. Deletions cut 1 base from V and 4 bases from J, with 7 bases between. The CDR3 here is CASSQGVLTEAFF. CDR3 nucleotide sequence: TGTGCCAGCAGCCAAGGGGTACTCACTGAAGCTTTCTTT. The complete variable domain, with remaining parts taken from reference TRBV14 and TRBJ1-1, reads EAGVTQFPSHSVIEKGQTVTLRCDPISGHDNLYWYRRVMGKEIKFLLHFVKESKQDESGMPNNRFLAERTGGTYSTLKVQPAELEDSGVYFCASSQGVLTEAFFGQGTRLTVV.

V usage is TRBV19 and J usage is TRBJ1-2; 7 nucleotides agree with TRBD1. Germline V gene data show CDR1 as LNHDA and CDR2 as SQIVND (reference sequence). After removal of 10 bases from V and 1 base from J, the junction contained 6 bases not matched to a gene. CDR3 length: 13 amino acids. The DNA of the CDR3 is TGTGCCACTGCGGACAGGAGTAACTATGGCTACACCTTC. It is translated as CATADRSNYGYTF.

The chain employs TRBV19 and TRBJ2-7; no clear D. CDR1 and CDR2 from the germline V gene are LNHDA and SQIVND (reference sequence). Trimming took off 5 bases at V and 3 bases at J, with 11 bases between the two ends. This CDR3 contains 13 residues. The CDR3 loop reads CASSVYLYYEQYF. The CDR3 DNA sequence: TGTGCCAGTAGTGTTTACCTATACTACGAGCAGTACTTC.

The chain recombines TRBV7-2 with TRBJ1-1, with D hard to call. Germline CDR1 and CDR2: SGHTA and FQGNSA. The CDR3 extends over 15 amino acids. The germline V and J ends were trimmed by 1 base and 1 base, with 10 bases remaining between them. The CDR3 nucleotides are TGTGCCAGCAGCTTAGACTGGACGGGGAACACTGAAGCTTTCTTT. Amino acids: CASSLDWTGNTEAFF.

This clone was counted a single time. J is TRBJ1-2 and V is TRBV6-5; no firm D call. The CDR3 consists of 13 residues. The germline V gene encodes CDR1 MNHEY and CDR2 SVGAGI. Trimming cost V 6 bases and J 3 bases, with 11 bases left between them. CDR3 nucleotides: TGTGCCAGCAGCATTTCTGAGGACTATGGCTACACCTTC. This sequence encodes CASSISEDYGYTF.

The V gene is TRBV9, the J gene TRBJ2-3; 11 bases match TRBD2. This CDR3 comprises 16 residues. Per germline, CDR1 SGDLS and CDR2 YYNGEE. Trimming at V came to 4 bases and at J to 5 bases, leaving 9 bases not matched to a gene. Here the CDR3 reads CASSRDSGRVRDTQYF. CDR3 nucleotide sequence: TGTGCCAGCAGCAGGGATAGCGGGAGGGTGAGAGATACGCAGTATTTT.

The gene calls are TRBV5-1 and TRBJ2-5; D call uncertain. Germline V gene data show CDR1 as SGHRS and CDR2 as YFSETQ. The CDR3 sequence is 13 residues long. Between the trimmed V and J ends, which lost 0 bases and 5 bases, there was a span of 8 bases. The CDR3 sequence: CASSLGVLETQYF. The CDR3, as DNA: TGCGCCAGCAGCTTGGGAGTTCTGGAGACCCAGTACTTC.

This clone was seen a single time. The CDR3 region is CASSGTVPAGNTIYF. The CDR3 DNA follows: TGTGCCAGCAGTGGGACAGTCCCGGCGGGAAACACCATATATTTT. J is TRBJ1-3 and V is TRBV28; TRBD1 agrees at 7 bases. V lost 5 bases to trimming and J lost 4 bases; unmatched junction nucleotides: 8. This CDR3 is 15 amino acids long. Looked up from germline, CDR1 is MDHEN and CDR2 is SYDVKM.

The chain joins TRBV21-1 to TRBJ2-2. TRBV21-1 is listed as a pseudogene. This CDR3 comprises 17 residues. Here the CDR3 reads CASSKARQGGPSGELFF. The DNA for the CDR3 is TGTGCCAGCAGCAAAGCGAGACAGGGAGGGCCTTCCGGGGAGCTGTTTTTT.

The rearrangement joins TRBV10-3 to TRBJ2-1, with D possibly being TRBD1 (5 bases). Germline-derived CDR1 and CDR2 are ENHRY and SYGVKD. This CDR3 is 15 amino acids long. Trimming left V 0 bases short and J 4 bases short, with 10 bases between. CDR3 in DNA: TGTGCCATCAGTGAGTCCCCAGGGCAGTACAATGAGCAGTTCTTC. Its protein product is CAISESPGQYNEQFF.

This chain connects TRBV7-8 to TRBJ1-2; TRBD1 might be the D (6 bases). The CDR3 consists of 14 residues. Germline V gives CDR1 SGHVS, CDR2 FQNEAQ. Trimming pared 5 bases from V and 4 bases from J, leaving 14 bases between. CDR3 nucleotide sequence: TGTGCCAGCAGCAAGACAGGAGGCGCCTATGGCTACACCTTC. It yields the protein CASSKTGGAYGYTF.

V usage is TRBV19 and J usage is TRBJ2-1; D not resolved. The V end lost 3 bases, the J end lost 0 bases, and 12 bases lay between the germline ends. This CDR3 has 16 amino acids. Looked up from germline, CDR1 is LNHDA and CDR2 is SQIVND (reference sequence). The CDR3 loop reads CASSMVGWSSYNEQFF. The CDR3 bases are TGTGCCAGTAGTATGGTGGGTTGGAGCTCCTACAATGAGCAGTTCTTC.

The chain recombines TRBV25-1 with TRBJ2-4; D may be TRBD1 (6 bases). The CDR3 runs to 16 residues. Germline CDR1 is MGHDK and CDR2 is SYGVNS. Between the trimmed V and J ends, which lost 5 bases and 0 bases, there was a span of 14 bases. This chain's CDR3 is CASSRTATLAKNIQYF. The CDR3, as DNA: TGTGCCAGCAGTAGGACAGCTACCCTAGCCAAAAACATTCAGTACTTC.

This clone appeared a single time. The rearrangement uses TRBV7-7 and TRBJ2-2, with 8 bases that match TRBD2. Trimming took 5 bases from V and 2 from J; bases not matched to a gene: 10. The CDR3 loop spans 17 amino acids. Looked up from germline, CDR1 is SSHAT and CDR2 is FNYEAQ (reference sequence). The CDR3 DNA reads as TGTGCCAGCAGCCCAGGGGAACTAGCGGCAAACACCGGGGAGCTGTTTTTT. Translating gives CASSPGELAANTGELFF. Combining the CDR3 with reference TRBV7-7 and TRBJ2-2 gives the whole variable domain GAGVSQSPRYKVTKRGQDVTLRCDPISSHATLYWYQQALGQGPEFLTYFNYEAQPDKSGLPSDRFSAERPEGSISTLTIQRTEQRDSAMYRCASSPGELAANTGELFFGEGSRLTVL.

V is TRBV28 and J is TRBJ1-5; D unresolved. Trimming removed 6 bases from V and 0 bases from J, with 6 bases in between. Germline V gene lookup returns CDR1 MDHEN and CDR2 SYDVKM. The CDR3 is 13 residues long. The CDR3 nucleotides are TGTGCCAGCAGCCGAGATAGCAATCAGCCCCAGCATTTT. Its translation is CASSRDSNQPQHF.